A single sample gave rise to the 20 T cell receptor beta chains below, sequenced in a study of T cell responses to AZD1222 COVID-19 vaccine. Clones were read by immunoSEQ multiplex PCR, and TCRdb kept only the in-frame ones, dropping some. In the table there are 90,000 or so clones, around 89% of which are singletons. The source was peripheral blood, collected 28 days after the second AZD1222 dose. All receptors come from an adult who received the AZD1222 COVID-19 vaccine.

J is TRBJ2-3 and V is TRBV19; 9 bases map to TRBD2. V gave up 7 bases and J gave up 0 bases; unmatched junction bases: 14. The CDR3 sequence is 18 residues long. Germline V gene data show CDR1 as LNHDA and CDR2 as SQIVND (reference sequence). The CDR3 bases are TGTGCCAGTACCATGGGGAATAGCGGGGGACTTAGCACAGATACGCAGTATTTT. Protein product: CASTMGNSGGLSTDTQYF. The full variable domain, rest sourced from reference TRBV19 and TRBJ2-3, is DGGITQSPKYLFRKEGQNVTLSCEQNLNHDAMYWYRQDPGQGLRLIYYSQIVNDFQKGDIAEGYSVSREKKESFPLTVTSAQKNPTAFYLCASTMGNSGGLSTDTQYFGPGTRLTVL.

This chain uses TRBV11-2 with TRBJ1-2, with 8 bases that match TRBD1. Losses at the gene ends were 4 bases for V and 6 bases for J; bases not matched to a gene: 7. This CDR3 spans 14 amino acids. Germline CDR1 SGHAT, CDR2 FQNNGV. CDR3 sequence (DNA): TGTGCCAGCAGCTACGATCAGGGGGCAGATGGCTACACCTTC. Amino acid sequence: CASSYDQGADGYTF.

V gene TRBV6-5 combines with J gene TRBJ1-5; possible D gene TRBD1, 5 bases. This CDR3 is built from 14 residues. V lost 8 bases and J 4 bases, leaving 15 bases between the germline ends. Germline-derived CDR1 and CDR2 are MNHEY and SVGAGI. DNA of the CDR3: TGTGCCAGCTCTACCCGGGGGGGGAATCAGCCCCAGCATTTT. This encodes CASSTRGGNQPQHF.

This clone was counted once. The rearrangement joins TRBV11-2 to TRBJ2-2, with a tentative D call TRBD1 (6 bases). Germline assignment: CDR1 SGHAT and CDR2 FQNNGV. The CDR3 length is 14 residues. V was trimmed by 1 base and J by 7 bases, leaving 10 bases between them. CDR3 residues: CASSLGQGIGELFF. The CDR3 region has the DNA TGTGCCAGCAGCTTAGGTCAGGGGATCGGGGAGCTGTTTTTT.

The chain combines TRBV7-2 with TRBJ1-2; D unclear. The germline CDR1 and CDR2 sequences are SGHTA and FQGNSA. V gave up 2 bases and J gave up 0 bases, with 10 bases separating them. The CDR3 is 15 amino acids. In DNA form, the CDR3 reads TGTGCCAGCAGCTTACGTCGGGGTGCTAACTATGGCTACACCTTC. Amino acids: CASSLRRGANYGYTF.

As DNA, the CDR3 is TGTGCCAGCAGCTTATTACTAGCGGGGAGTGGTGAGCAGTTCTTC. Residues: CASSLLLAGSGEQFF. V is TRBV7-3 and J is TRBJ2-1, with 10 bases fitting TRBD2. After removal of 2 bases from V and 9 bases from J, the junction contained 7 bases not matched to a gene. Germline-derived CDR1 and CDR2 are SGHTA and FQGTGA. The CDR3 is 15 residues long.

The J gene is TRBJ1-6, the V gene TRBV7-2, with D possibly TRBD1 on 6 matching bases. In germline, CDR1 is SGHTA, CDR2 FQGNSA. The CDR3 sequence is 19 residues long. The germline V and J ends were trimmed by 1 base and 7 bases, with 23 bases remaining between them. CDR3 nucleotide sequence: TGTGCCAGCAGCTTAGTAGGGCCCACAGGGCTGGTATACAATTCACCCCTCCACTTT. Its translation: CASSLVGPTGLVYNSPLHF.

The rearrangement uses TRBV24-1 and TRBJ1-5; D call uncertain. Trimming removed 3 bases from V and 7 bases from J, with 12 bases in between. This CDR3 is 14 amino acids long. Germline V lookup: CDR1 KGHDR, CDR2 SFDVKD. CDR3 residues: CATSDPGGSQPQHF. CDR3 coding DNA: TGTGCCACCAGTGATCCAGGAGGCAGCCAGCCCCAGCATTTT.

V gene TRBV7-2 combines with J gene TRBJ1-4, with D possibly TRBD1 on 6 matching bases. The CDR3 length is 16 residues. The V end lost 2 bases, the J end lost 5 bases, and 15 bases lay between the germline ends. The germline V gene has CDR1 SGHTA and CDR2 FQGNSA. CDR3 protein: CASSLWSGTGNEKLFF. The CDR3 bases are TGTGCCAGCAGCTTATGGAGCGGCACAGGGAATGAAAAACTGTTTTTT.

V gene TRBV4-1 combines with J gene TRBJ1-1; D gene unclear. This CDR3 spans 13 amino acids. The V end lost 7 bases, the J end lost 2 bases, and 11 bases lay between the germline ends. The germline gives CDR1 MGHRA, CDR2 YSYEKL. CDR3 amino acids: CASTPGVNTEAFF. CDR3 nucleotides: TGCGCCAGCACCCCCGGGGTTAACACTGAAGCTTTCTTT.

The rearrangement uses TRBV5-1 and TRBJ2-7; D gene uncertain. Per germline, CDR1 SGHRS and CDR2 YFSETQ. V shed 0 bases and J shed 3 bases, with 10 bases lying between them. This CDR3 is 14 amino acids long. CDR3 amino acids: CASSLETSHYEQYF. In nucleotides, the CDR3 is TGCGCCAGCAGCTTGGAAACCAGCCACTACGAGCAGTACTTC.

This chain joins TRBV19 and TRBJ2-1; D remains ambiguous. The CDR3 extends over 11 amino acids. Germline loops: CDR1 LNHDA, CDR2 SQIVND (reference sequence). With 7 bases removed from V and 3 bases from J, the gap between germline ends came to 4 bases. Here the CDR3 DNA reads TGTGCCAGTAAAGACTACAATGAGCAGTTCTTC. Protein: CASKDYNEQFF.

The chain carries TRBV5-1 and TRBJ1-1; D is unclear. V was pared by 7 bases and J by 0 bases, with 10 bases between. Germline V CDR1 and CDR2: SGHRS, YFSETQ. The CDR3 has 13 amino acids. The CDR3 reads CASAPTMNTEAFF. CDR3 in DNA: TGCGCCAGCGCCCCGACGATGAACACTGAAGCTTTCTTT.

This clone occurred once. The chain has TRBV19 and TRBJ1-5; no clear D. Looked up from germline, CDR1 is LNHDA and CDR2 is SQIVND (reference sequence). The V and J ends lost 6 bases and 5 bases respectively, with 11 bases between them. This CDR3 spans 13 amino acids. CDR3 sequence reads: CASRSQRHQPQHF. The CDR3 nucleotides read TGTGCCAGTAGATCACAGCGCCATCAGCCCCAGCATTTT.

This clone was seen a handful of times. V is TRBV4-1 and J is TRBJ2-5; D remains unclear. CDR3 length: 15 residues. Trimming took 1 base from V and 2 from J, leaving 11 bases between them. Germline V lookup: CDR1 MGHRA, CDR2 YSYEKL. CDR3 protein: CASSQVVGSQETQYF. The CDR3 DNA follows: TGCGCCAGCAGCCAAGTCGTTGGTAGTCAAGAGACCCAGTACTTC.

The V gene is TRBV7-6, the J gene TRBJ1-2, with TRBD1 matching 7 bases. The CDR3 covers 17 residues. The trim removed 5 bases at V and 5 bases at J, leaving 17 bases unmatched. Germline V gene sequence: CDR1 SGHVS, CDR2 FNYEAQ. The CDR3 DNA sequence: TGTGCCAGCAGCCGGGACAGTTTCCCTACCCGCGGGTATGGCTACACCTTC. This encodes CASSRDSFPTRGYGYTF.

The CDR3 region has the DNA TGTGCCAGCAGTTACTCGACTGGGGCTGCTTTCTTT. It encodes CASSYSTGAAFF. The J gene is TRBJ1-1, the V gene TRBV6-5; TRBD1 might be the D (5 bases). The germline V gene encodes CDR1 MNHEY and CDR2 SVGAGI. This CDR3 has 12 residues. Trimming cost V 0 bases and J 11 bases, with 10 bases left between them.

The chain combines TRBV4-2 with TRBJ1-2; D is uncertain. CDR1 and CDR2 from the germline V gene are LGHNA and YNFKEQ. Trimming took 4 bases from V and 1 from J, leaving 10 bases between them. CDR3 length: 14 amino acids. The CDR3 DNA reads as TGTGCCAGCAGCCCACGGACGGATAACTATGGCTACACCTTC. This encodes CASSPRTDNYGYTF.

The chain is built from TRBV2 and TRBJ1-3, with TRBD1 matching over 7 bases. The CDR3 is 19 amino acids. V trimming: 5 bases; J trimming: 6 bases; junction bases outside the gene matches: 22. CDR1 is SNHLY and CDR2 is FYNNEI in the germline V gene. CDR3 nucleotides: TGTGCCAGCAGTCTCCGGGACAGACCGATCTACAGGGAAGAAAACACCATATATTTT. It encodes CASSLRDRPIYREENTIYF.

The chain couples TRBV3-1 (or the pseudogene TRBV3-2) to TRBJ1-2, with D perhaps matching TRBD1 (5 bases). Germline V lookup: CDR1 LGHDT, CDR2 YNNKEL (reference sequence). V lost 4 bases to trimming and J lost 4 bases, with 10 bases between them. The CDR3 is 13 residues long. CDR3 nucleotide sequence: TGTGCCAGCAGCCCTCGGGACCTCTATGGCTACACCTTC. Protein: CASSPRDLYGYTF.